The next 10 T cell receptor beta chains were all read from a single sample in a study of blood T cells in healthy people across ages. Primed by a sample-barcoded 5' primer and a J-beta primer mix, a second PCR proceeded for about 6 to 11 cycles. MiXCR, applied by TCRdb to the 5' RACE reads, yields one record per CDR3 protein. The sample consists of roughly 1.5 million distinct CDR3 sequences, 40% to 45% of them appearing once. Sequenced sample: blood. The receptors come from a woman aged 18-29 years in good health.

This clonotype came up a few times. The CDR3 DNA reads as TGTGCCAGCAGCTTATCAGGGACAGGACCTGGCTACTATGGCTACACCTTC. This gives the protein CASSLSGTGPGYYGYTF. The chain recombines TRBV7-6 with TRBJ1-2; 8 bases match TRBD1. Germline CDR1 reads SGHVS; CDR2 reads FNYEAQ. The CDR3 has 17 amino acids. V gave up 2 bases and J gave up 3 bases; unmatched junction bases: 11. Filled out from reference TRBV7-6 and TRBJ1-2, the complete variable domain reads GAGVSQSPRYKVTKRGQDVALRCDPISGHVSLYWYRQALGQGPEFLTYFNYEAQQDKSGLPNDRFSAERPEGSISTLTIQRTEQRDSAMYRCASSLSGTGPGYYGYTFGSGTRLTVV.

The genes are TRBV5-1 and TRBJ2-3; D unclear. V dropped 3 bases and J dropped 7 bases, with 12 bases sitting between them. The CDR3 extends over 13 amino acids. CDR1 is SGHRS, CDR2 YFSETQ, per germline. In DNA form, the CDR3 reads TGCGCCAGCAGCTCAAAAGGGCTATATACGCAGTATTTT. Translated, it gives CASSSKGLYTQYF.

The J gene is TRBJ2-1, the V gene TRBV15, with TRBD2 as a possible D gene (5 bases). V was clipped by 8 bases and J by 6 bases, with 17 bases between them. CDR3 length: 14 residues. The V gene's germline CDR1 is LNHNV and CDR2 YYDKDF (reference sequence). This chain's CDR3 is CATRRAGGLNEQFF. The CDR3 DNA is TGTGCCACCCGCCGGGCTGGAGGTCTCAATGAGCAGTTCTTC. Drawing the rest from reference TRBV15 and TRBJ2-1, the complete variable domain is DAMVIQNPRYQVTQFGKPVTLSCSQTLNHNVMYWYQQKSSQAPKLLFHYYDKDFNNEADTPDNFQSRRPNTSFCFLDIRSPGLGDTAMYLCATRRAGGLNEQFFGPGTRLTVL.

J is TRBJ1-6 and V is TRBV20-1, with 10 bases aligning to TRBD1. CDR1 and CDR2 from the germline V gene are DFQATT and SNEGSKA (reference sequence). V was pared by 3 bases and J by 7 bases, with 12 bases of the junction left unmatched. The CDR3 sequence is 17 residues long. CDR3 nucleotides: TGCAGTGCTAGGGGACAGGGGACCCTCCTTGGGAATTCACCCCTCCACTTT. Translating it yields CSARGQGTLLGNSPLHF.

This chain connects TRBV29-1 to TRBJ2-2; D uncertain. From germline, CDR1 is SQVTM and CDR2 ANQGSEA. The CDR3 runs 14 residues. V was trimmed by 5 bases and J by 6 bases, leaving 16 bases between them. Written as DNA, the CDR3 is TGCAGCGTTACGCCGAACGTTTATTCCGGGGAGCTGTTTTTT. Translation: CSVTPNVYSGELFF.

This clonotype has only a few counts. This chain uses TRBV9 with TRBJ1-5; unclear D gene. Trimming took 0 bases from V and 2 from J, leaving 12 bases between them. The germline gives CDR1 SGDLS, CDR2 YYNGEE. The CDR3 has 16 amino acids. CDR3 loop: CASSVGSGGGNQPQHF. DNA for the CDR3: TGTGCCAGCAGCGTAGGATCCGGAGGTGGCAATCAGCCCCAGCATTTT.

The J gene is TRBJ1-1, the V gene TRBV4-1; D is possibly TRBD1 (6 bases). The CDR3 has 15 residues. Trimming left V 3 bases short and J 1 base short, with 12 bases between. Germline CDR1 and CDR2: MGHRA and YSYEKL. The CDR3 coding sequence is TGCGCCAGCAGCCAGGTCGGACAGAAGAACACTGAAGCTTTCTTT. This codes for CASSQVGQKNTEAFF.

The rearrangement links TRBV2 to TRBJ2-2; 7 bases align to TRBD1. Germline V gene data show CDR1 as SNHLY and CDR2 as FYNNEI. Trimming removed 6 bases from V and 4 bases from J; junction bases left unmatched: 5. This CDR3 has 14 amino acids. The CDR3 region has the DNA TGTGCCAGCAGAGGGAACAGGGGCACCGGGGAGCTGTTTTTT. Amino acid sequence: CASRGNRGTGELFF.

V is TRBV12-3 or TRBV12-4 and J is TRBJ1-2, with no clear D. The CDR3 length is 14 residues. V lost 8 bases, J lost 1 base, and 14 bases lay in between. CDR3 region: CASVQSGSNYGYTF. CDR3 nucleotide sequence: TGTGCCAGCGTCCAGAGCGGCAGTAACTATGGCTACACCTTC.

The chain joins TRBV25-1 to TRBJ2-7, with 7 bases that match TRBD1. CDR1 is MGHDK, CDR2 SYGVNS, per germline. Trimming took 2 bases from V and 2 from J; bases not matched to a gene: 9. This CDR3 is built from 16 residues. The CDR3 spells CASSEGGGQETYEQYF. Here the CDR3 DNA reads TGTGCCAGCAGTGAAGGCGGTGGACAGGAGACCTACGAGCAGTACTTC.